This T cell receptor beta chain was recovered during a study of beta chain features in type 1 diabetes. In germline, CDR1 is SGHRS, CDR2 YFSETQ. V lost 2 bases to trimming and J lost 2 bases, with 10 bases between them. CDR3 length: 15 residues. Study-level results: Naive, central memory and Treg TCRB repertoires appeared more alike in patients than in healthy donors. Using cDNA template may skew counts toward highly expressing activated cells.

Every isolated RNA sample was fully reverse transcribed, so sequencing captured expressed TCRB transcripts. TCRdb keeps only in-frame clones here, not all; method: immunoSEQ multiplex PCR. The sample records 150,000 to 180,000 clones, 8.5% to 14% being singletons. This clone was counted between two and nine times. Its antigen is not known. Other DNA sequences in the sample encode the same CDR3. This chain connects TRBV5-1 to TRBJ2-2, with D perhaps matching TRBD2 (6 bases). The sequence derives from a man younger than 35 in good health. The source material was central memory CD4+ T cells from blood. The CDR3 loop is CASSFSGRNTGELFF. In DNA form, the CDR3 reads TGCGCCAGCAGCTTTAGCGGCAGAAACACCGGGGAGCTGTTTTTT. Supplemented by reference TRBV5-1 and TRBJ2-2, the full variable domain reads KAGVTQTPRYLIKTRGQQVTLSCSPISGHRSVSWYQQTPGQGLQFLFEYFSETQRNKGNFPGRFSGRQFSNSRSEMNVSTLELGDSALYLCASSFSGRNTGELFFGEGSRLTVL.